This T cell receptor beta chain was identified in a study of human thymus T cells. Here immunoSEQ multiplex PCR was the method, and the copy in TCRdb shows in-frame clones only, minus some. The table has tens of thousands of clones, 94% seen once; the top ten hold almost 6%. Study-wide results and limits: Within thymic and blood repertoires, V and J gene usage appeared to be biased.

Only four of the eight donors provided an approximately 0.45-1 mL blood sample. No fixed cell number was used; all available blood leukocytes supplied DNA. Trimming took 1 base from V and 1 from J, leaving 4 bases between them. The CDR3 is made up of 14 amino acids. CDR1 and CDR2 from the germline V gene are SGHTA and FQGNSA. About this clone itself: The antigen is undetermined.

The sequenced material came from blood. This clonotype originated in a boy under two years old with a congenital heart defect but otherwise immunologically healthy. This chain joins TRBV7-2 and TRBJ2-2; D ambiguous. This CDR3 is CASSLGLNTGELFF. CDR3 nucleotide sequence: TGTGCCAGCAGCTTAGGCTTGAACACCGGGGAGCTGTTTTTT.